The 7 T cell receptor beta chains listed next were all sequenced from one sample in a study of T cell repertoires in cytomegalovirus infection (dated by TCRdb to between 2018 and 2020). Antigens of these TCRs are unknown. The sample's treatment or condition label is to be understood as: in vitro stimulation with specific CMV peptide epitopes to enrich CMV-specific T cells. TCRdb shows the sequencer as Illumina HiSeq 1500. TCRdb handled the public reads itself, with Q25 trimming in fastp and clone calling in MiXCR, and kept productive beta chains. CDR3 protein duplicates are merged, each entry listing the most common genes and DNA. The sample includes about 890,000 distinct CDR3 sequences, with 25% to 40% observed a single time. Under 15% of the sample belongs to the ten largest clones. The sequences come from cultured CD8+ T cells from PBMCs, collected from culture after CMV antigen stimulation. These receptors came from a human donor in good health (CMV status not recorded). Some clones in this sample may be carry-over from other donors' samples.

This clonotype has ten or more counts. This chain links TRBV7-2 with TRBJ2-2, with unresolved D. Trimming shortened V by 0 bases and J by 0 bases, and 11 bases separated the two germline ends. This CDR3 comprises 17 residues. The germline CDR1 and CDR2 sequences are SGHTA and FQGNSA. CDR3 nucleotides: TGTGCCAGCAGCTTAGCGTCAAGTTTCGCGAACACCGGGGAGCTGTTTTTT. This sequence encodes CASSLASSFANTGELFF.

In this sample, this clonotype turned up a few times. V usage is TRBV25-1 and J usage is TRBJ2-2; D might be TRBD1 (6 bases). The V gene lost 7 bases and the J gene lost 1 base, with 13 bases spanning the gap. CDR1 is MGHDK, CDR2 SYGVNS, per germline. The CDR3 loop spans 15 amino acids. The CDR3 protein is CASKAETGNTGELFF. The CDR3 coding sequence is TGTGCCAGCAAAGCCGAGACAGGGAACACCGGGGAGCTGTTTTTT.

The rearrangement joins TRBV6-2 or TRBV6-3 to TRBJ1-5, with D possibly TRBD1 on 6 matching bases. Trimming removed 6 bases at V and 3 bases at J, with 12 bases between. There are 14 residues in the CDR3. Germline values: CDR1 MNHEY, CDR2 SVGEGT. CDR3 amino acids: CASRISGANQPQHF. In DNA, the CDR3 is TGTGCCAGCAGAATTTCAGGGGCCAATCAGCCCCAGCATTTT.

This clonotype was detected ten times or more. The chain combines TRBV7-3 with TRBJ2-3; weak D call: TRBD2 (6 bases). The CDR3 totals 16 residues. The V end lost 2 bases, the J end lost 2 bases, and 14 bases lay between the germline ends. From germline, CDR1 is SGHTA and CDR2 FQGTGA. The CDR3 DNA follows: TGTGCCAGCAGCTTAGGAGGGAAGGGCCTCACAGATACGCAGTATTTT. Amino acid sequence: CASSLGGKGLTDTQYF. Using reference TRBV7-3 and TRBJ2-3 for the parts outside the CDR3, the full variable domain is GAGVSQTPSNKVTEKGKYVELRCDPISGHTALYWYRQSLGQGPEFLIYFQGTGAADDSGLPNDRFFAVRPEGSVSTLKIQRTERGDSAVYLCASSLGGKGLTDTQYFGPGTRLTVL.

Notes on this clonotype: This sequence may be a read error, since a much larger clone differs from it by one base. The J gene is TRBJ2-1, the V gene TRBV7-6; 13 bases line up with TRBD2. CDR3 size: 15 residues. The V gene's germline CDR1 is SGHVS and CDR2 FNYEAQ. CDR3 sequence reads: CVSSYPGLAGNEQFF. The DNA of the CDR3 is TGTGTCAGCAGCTACCCGGGACTAGCGGGGAATGAGCAGTTCTTC.

In nucleotides, the CDR3 is TGCAGTGCTAGAGGAAGGGGTTACAATGAGCAGTTCTTC. Translated, it gives CSARGRGYNEQFF. The genes are TRBV20-1 and TRBJ2-1; perhaps TRBD1 as D (5 bases). CDR1 is DFQATT and CDR2 is SNEGSKA in the germline V gene (reference sequence). CDR3 length equals 13 residues. Trimming stripped 1 base from V and 4 bases from J, with 8 bases between.

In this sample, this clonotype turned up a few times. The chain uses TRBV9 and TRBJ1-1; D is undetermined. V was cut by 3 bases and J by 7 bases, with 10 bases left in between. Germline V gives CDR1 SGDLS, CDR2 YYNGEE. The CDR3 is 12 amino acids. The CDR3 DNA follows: TGTGCCAGCAGCGGAGAGCCCCATGAAGCTTTCTTT. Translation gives CASSGEPHEAFF.